One and the same sample provided the 24 T cell receptor beta chains below, sequenced in a study of regulatory T cells in long-lasting Graves disease. Time point here: newly diagnosed GD, antithyroid drugs for less than 3 months. Extracted PBMC RNA gave rise to the TCR library. The authors built TCR beta libraries using iRepertoire HTBI primers and Arm-PCR of CDR3 regions. TCRdb called the multiplex PCR reads again in MiXCR, with one record for every CDR3 protein. Counted here are fewer than 500,000 distinct CDR3 sequences, around 15% occurring once; the ten biggest clones make up 9% to 15%. These data also formed part of another study, on T cells in Graves' hyperthyroidism and ophthalmopathy.

The sample in question was peripheral blood mononuclear cells (PBMCs), obtained at new diagnosis, from a patient treated with antithyroid drugs. The receptors derive from a middle-aged man with Graves disease.

J is TRBJ2-1 and V is TRBV3-1; 7 nucleotides match TRBD2. This CDR3 has 16 amino acids. V was pared by 1 base and J by 3 bases, with 6 bases of the junction left unmatched. Germline CDR1 is LGHDT and CDR2 is YNNKEL (reference sequence). DNA for the CDR3: TGTGCCAGCAGCCAAGCTCGAGCGGGGATCTACAATGAGCAGTTCTTC. It translates to CASSQARAGIYNEQFF.

This clonotype has ten or more counts. The chain combines TRBV20-1 with TRBJ2-7; D may be TRBD2 (7 bases). The V gene's germline CDR1 is DFQATT and CDR2 SNEGSKA (reference sequence). The V end lost 6 bases, the J end lost 7 bases, and 22 bases lay between the germline ends. The CDR3 loop spans 14 amino acids. The chain's CDR3 is CSARVGGGGREQYF. CDR3 nucleotides: TGCAGTGCCCGGGTGGGGGGGGGCGGAAGGGAGCAGTACTTC.

CDR3 DNA sequence: TGTGCCAGTAGTATAGTAACGACAGGGCTTCAGCCCCAGCATTTT. Its translation is CASSIVTTGLQPQHF. The chain links TRBV19 to TRBJ1-5; TRBD1 aligns across 7 bases. Losses at the gene ends were 1 base for V and 6 bases for J; bases not matched to a gene: 6. From germline, CDR1 is LNHDA and CDR2 SQIVND (reference sequence). This CDR3 is built from 15 residues.

This clonotype was counted ten times or more. The rearrangement links TRBV3-1 to TRBJ1-5; D remains unclear. CDR1 and CDR2 from the germline V gene are LGHDT and YNNKEL (reference sequence). The CDR3 covers 13 residues. V gave up 0 bases and J gave up 5 bases, with 5 bases separating them. CDR3 nucleotides: TGTGCCAGCAGCCAAGAGATCGATCAGCCCCAGCATTTT. It translates to CASSQEIDQPQHF.

Concerning this clonotype: Germline and junction disagree at one end, which may indicate a read error. The chain has TRBV27 and TRBJ2-1; D unresolved. This CDR3 region has 16 residues. Germline V gene lookup returns CDR1 MNHEY and CDR2 SMNVEV (reference sequence). The CDR3 is CAGSTPLGSRYNEQFF. The CDR3 coding sequence is TGTGCCGGCAGTACCCCCTTGGGTAGTCGTTACAATGAGCAGTTCTTC.

This clonotype showed up many times. The chain joins TRBV3-1 to TRBJ1-3, with a possible D match to TRBD1 (5 bases). Germline CDR1 is LGHDT and CDR2 is YNNKEL (reference sequence). This CDR3 has 14 amino acids. The V end lost 2 bases, the J end lost 4 bases, and 9 bases lay between the germline ends. The CDR3 DNA follows: TGTGCCAGCAGCCAACATGGGGCCGGAAACACCATATATTTT. It specifies CASSQHGAGNTIYF.

The V and J genes are TRBV5-1 and TRBJ2-7; D might be TRBD2 (5 bases). CDR3 length: 15 residues. The germline V and J ends were trimmed by 5 bases and 7 bases, with 22 bases remaining between them. Per germline, CDR1 SGHRS and CDR2 YFSETQ. The CDR3, as DNA: TGCGCCAGCAGAAGGGCGGCAGACGGCTCGGGGGAGCAGTACTTC. Protein: CASRRAADGSGEQYF.

Comment on this clonotype: It differs at one base from a far larger clone, so likely a read error. The chain employs TRBV20-1 and TRBJ2-1; 8 bases agree with TRBD1. This CDR3 region has 13 residues. The V gene's germline CDR1 is DFQATT and CDR2 SNEGSKA (reference sequence). The trim removed 3 bases at V and 10 bases at J, leaving 8 bases unmatched. CDR3 residues: CSASRDRGYEQFF. DNA for the CDR3: TGCAGTGCTAGTAGAGACAGGGGATACGAGCAGTTCTTC.

In its sample, this clonotype was seen many times. The chain combines TRBV3-1 with TRBJ2-3; TRBD1 agrees at 7 bases. The V segment lost 1 base and the J segment 5 bases; nucleotides outside the gene matches: 6. CDR3 size: 15 residues. Per the germline V gene, CDR1 is LGHDT and CDR2 is YNNKEL (reference sequence). CDR3 sequence (DNA): TGTGCCAGCAGCCAAGGGCAGGGGGATGGAGATACGCAGTATTTT. Its translation is CASSQGQGDGDTQYF.

The V gene is TRBV6-1, the J gene TRBJ2-7, with 8 bases fitting TRBD1. From germline, CDR1 is MNHNS and CDR2 SASEGT. Trimming removed 6 bases from V and 1 base from J; junction bases left unmatched: 2. The CDR3 has 13 residues. The DNA for the CDR3 is TGTGCCAGCAGGGACAGGGTTTCCTACGAGCAGTACTTC. Encoded protein: CASRDRVSYEQYF.

In its sample, this clonotype was seen a few times. V and J are TRBV6-5 and TRBJ2-2, with TRBD1 identical over 7 bases. Germline V gene lookup returns CDR1 MNHEY and CDR2 SVGAGI. The J segment lost 6 bases and the V segment lost 1 base, leaving 8 bases of the junction unmatched. The CDR3 is made up of 16 amino acids. CDR3 DNA: TGTGCCAGCAGTTACTTCCGGACAGGAGAGGCCGGGGAGCTGTTTTTT. Translation gives CASSYFRTGEAGELFF.

This clonotype was detected only once. The chain is built from TRBV27 and TRBJ2-1, with unresolved D. CDR3 size: 13 residues. V gave up 0 bases and J gave up 6 bases, with 6 bases separating them. Germline lookup yields CDR1 MNHEY and CDR2 SMNVEV (reference sequence). The CDR3 spells CASSLSFGNEQFF. CDR3 DNA: TGTGCCAGCAGTTTATCGTTCGGCAATGAGCAGTTCTTC.

This clonotype was recorded many times. The chain carries TRBV6-1 and TRBJ1-1; D is unresolved. CDR3 length equals 13 residues. Germline CDR1 reads MNHNS; CDR2 reads SASEGT. The V and J ends lost 5 bases and 3 bases respectively, with 10 bases between them. CDR3 loop: CASSNIQYTEAFF. The CDR3 DNA follows: TGTGCCAGCAGTAATATCCAGTACACTGAAGCTTTCTTT.

On this clonotype: The likely explanation is a read error, given a far larger clone one base away. The chain combines TRBV12-3 or TRBV12-4 with TRBJ2-7, with TRBD1 matching over 8 bases. The CDR3 contains 17 residues. V lost 8 bases, J lost 0 bases, and 15 bases stayed unmatched. The CDR3 loop is CASLGGQELMNSYEQYF. The DNA for the CDR3 is TGTGCCAGCCTTGGGGGACAGGAACTAATGAACTCCTACGAGCAGTACTTC.

This clonotype was picked up many times. The CDR3 loop is CASSPMGGTDTQYF. DNA for the CDR3: TGTGCCAGCAGTCCTATGGGGGGCACAGATACGCAGTATTTT. The chain recombines TRBV5-6 with TRBJ2-3; D possibly matches TRBD1 or TRBD2 (5 bases each). The germline V gene has CDR1 SGHDT and CDR2 YYEEEE. The length of the CDR3 is 14 residues. V dropped 5 bases and J dropped 1 base, with 11 bases sitting between them. The full variable domain, with the rest looked up from reference TRBV5-6 and TRBJ2-3, is DAGVTQSPTHLIKTRGQQVTLRCSPKSGHDTVSWYQQALGQGPQFIFQYYEEEERQRGNFPDRFSGHQFPNYSSELNVNALLLGDSALYLCASSPMGGTDTQYFGPGTRLTVL.

This clonotype was observed a few times. The chain combines TRBV19 with TRBJ2-7, with D perhaps matching TRBD1 (6 bases). CDR1 LNHDA and CDR2 SQIVND come from the germline V gene (reference sequence). This CDR3 region has 13 residues. The V end was cut by 3 bases, the J end by 5 bases, with 11 bases between. The CDR3 spells CASSMGAVHEQYF. CDR3 DNA: TGTGCCAGTAGTATGGGGGCCGTCCACGAGCAGTACTTC.

This clonotype was seen more than once but under ten times. This chain's CDR3 is CASSDGSKQYF. The CDR3 DNA sequence: TGTGCCAGCAGTGATGGGAGTAAGCAGTACTTC. The chain has TRBV2 and TRBJ2-7; D is possibly TRBD2 (5 bases). The germline V gene encodes CDR1 SNHLY and CDR2 FYNNEI. The CDR3 has 11 amino acids. V shed 3 bases and J shed 8 bases, with 8 bases lying between them.

The chain combines TRBV28 with TRBJ1-3, with D perhaps TRBD1 (5 bases). V gave up 10 bases and J gave up 0 bases, with 13 bases separating them. The germline V gene has CDR1 MDHEN and CDR2 SYDVKM. This CDR3 contains 14 residues. CDR3 coding DNA: TGTGCCACCATTAAGGGGAGCTCTGGAAACACCATATATTTT. Encoded protein: CATIKGSSGNTIYF.

Many counts were recorded for this clonotype. This chain joins TRBV11-1 and TRBJ2-1; 11 nucleotides align to TRBD2. This CDR3 has 17 residues. V dropped 5 bases and J dropped 7; count of bases not matched to a gene: 13. The germline CDR1 and CDR2 sequences are SGHAT and FQDESV (reference sequence). CDR3 protein: CASSPLITSGSQNEQFF. In DNA, the CDR3 is TGTGCCAGCAGCCCCCTTATTACTAGCGGGAGTCAGAATGAGCAGTTCTTC.

In this sample, this clonotype turned up many times. The chain recombines TRBV28 with TRBJ1-5; no definite D call. The CDR3 contains 15 residues. V was shortened by 5 bases and J by 2 bases, with 13 bases between the two germline ends. Germline lookup yields CDR1 MDHEN and CDR2 SYDVKM. CDR3: CASSPPPRGNQPQHF. The CDR3 nucleotides read TGTGCCAGCAGTCCTCCTCCGCGGGGCAATCAGCCCCAGCATTTT. Looking up the rest from reference TRBV28 and TRBJ1-5 gives the full variable domain: DVKVTQSSRYLVKRTGEKVFLECVQDMDHENMFWYRQDPGLGLRLIYFSYDVKMKEKGDIPEGYSVSREKKERFSLILESASTNQTSMYLCASSPPPRGNQPQHFGDGTRLSIL.

This clonotype was observed at least ten times. The chain combines TRBV7-9 with TRBJ1-1, with TRBD1 matching 7 bases. The CDR3 contains 14 residues. With 6 bases clipped from V and 2 bases from J, the junction kept 6 bases outside the gene matches. CDR1 is SEHNR and CDR2 is FQNEAQ in the germline V gene (reference sequence). CDR3: CASSLTGANTEAFF. In DNA, the CDR3 is TGTGCCAGCAGTTTAACAGGGGCAAACACTGAAGCTTTCTTT. Full variable domain (rest looked up from reference TRBV7-9 and TRBJ1-1): DTGVSQNPRHKITKRGQNVTFRCDPISEHNRLYWYRQTLGQGPEFLTYFQNEAQLEKSRLLSDRFSAERPKGSFSTLEIQRTEQGDSAMYLCASSLTGANTEAFFGQGTRLTVV.

This clonotype was seen many times. This chain uses TRBV2 with TRBJ2-5, with D hard to call. This CDR3 comprises 14 residues. CDR1 and CDR2 (germline): SNHLY, FYNNEI. Trimming removed 4 bases from V and 0 bases from J, with 9 bases in between. CDR3 DNA sequence: TGTGCCAGCAGTGTTCACCAGTACCAAGAGACCCAGTACTTC. This encodes CASSVHQYQETQYF. Based on the CDR3 plus reference TRBV2 and TRBJ2-5, the full variable domain is EPEVTQTPSHQVTQMGQEVILRCVPISNHLYFYWYRQILGQKVEFLVSFYNNEISEKSEIFDDQFSVERPDGSNFTLKIRSTKLEDSAMYFCASSVHQYQETQYFGPGTRLLVL.

J is TRBJ1-2 and V is TRBV5-5; D is possibly TRBD1 (5 bases). The CDR3 consists of 15 residues. Looked up from germline, CDR1 is SGHKS and CDR2 is YYEKEE (reference sequence). Trimming took 3 bases from V and 3 from J, leaving 15 bases between them. CDR3 nucleotides: TGTGCCAGCAGCTCCGGGACTGACTTCCACTATGGCTACACCTTC. It encodes CASSSGTDFHYGYTF.

This clonotype was detected ten times or more. The V gene is TRBV28, the J gene TRBJ2-1; 7 bases match TRBD2. The CDR3 covers 15 residues. Germline CDR1 is MDHEN and CDR2 is SYDVKM. The V and J ends lost 2 bases and 3 bases, in that order; junction bases with no gene match: 4. In nucleotides, the CDR3 is TGTGCCAGCAGTTTAATCGGGACTAACTACAATGAGCAGTTCTTC. It specifies CASSLIGTNYNEQFF. The full variable domain, rest sourced from reference TRBV28 and TRBJ2-1, is DVKVTQSSRYLVKRTGEKVFLECVQDMDHENMFWYRQDPGLGLRLIYFSYDVKMKEKGDIPEGYSVSREKKERFSLILESASTNQTSMYLCASSLIGTNYNEQFFGPGTRLTVL.